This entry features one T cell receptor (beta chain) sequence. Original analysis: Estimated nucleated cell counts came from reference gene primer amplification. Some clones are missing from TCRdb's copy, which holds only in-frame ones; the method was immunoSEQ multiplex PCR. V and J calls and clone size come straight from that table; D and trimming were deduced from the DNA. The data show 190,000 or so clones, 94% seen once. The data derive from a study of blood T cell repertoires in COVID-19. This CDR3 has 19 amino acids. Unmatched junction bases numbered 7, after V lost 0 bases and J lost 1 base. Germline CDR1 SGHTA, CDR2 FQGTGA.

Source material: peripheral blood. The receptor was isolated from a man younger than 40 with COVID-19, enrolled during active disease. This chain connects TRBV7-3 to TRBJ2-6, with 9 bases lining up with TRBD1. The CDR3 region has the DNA TGTGCCAGCAGCTTAACGCGTCCCGGGACAGGGTCTGGGGCCAACGTCCTGACTTTC. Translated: CASSLTRPGTGSGANVLTF.